This TCR beta chain was obtained from a study of T cell responses to AZD1222 COVID-19 vaccine. Study-wide points: Clonal diversity may have been underestimated, and the donors were mostly white British, with more females than males.

Repertoires were generated with immunoSEQ multiplex PCR, while TCRdb's copy carries only in-frame clones and drops some. The sample contains 150,000 to 200,000 clones, roughly nine tenths of which appear only once. To note about this clone: Its antigen is not identified.

The CDR3 spans 15 residues. Per the germline V gene, CDR1 is SEHNR and CDR2 is FQNEAQ (reference sequence). V lost 4 bases, J lost 0 bases, and 9 bases lay in between. Specimen: peripheral blood, collected 28 days after the second AZD1222 dose. This sequence was found in an adult who received the AZD1222 COVID-19 vaccine. The V call is TRBV7-9, the J call TRBJ1-4; D is perhaps TRBD1 (5 bases). DNA of the CDR3: TGTGCCAGCAGCTCCCGGGACGCAACTAATGAAAAACTGTTTTTT. Amino acids: CASSSRDATNEKLFF.